Each of the 19 T cell receptor beta chains below was sequenced from the same sample in a study of blood T cell repertoires in COVID-19. Data came from immunoSEQ multiplex PCR; TCRdb stores just in-frame clones and leaves some out. The sample carries tens of thousands of clones, over 65% recorded once. Sequencing was carried out using peripheral blood. The receptor set was obtained from a human donor in a cohort sampled during active COVID-19.

This clone has a handful of counts. The chain links TRBV4-3 to TRBJ1-3; D gene ambiguous. Germline-derived CDR1 and CDR2 are LGHNA and YSLEER. V was clipped by 4 bases and J by 2 bases, with 12 bases between them. The length of the CDR3 is 15 residues. Here the CDR3 reads CASSPRAEPGNTIYF. In DNA form, the CDR3 reads TGCGCCAGCAGCCCGCGGGCTGAACCTGGAAACACCATATATTTT.

V is TRBV24-1 and J is TRBJ1-1; D is possibly TRBD1 (5 bases). The germline V and J ends were trimmed by 9 bases and 2 bases, with 18 bases remaining between them. CDR3 length equals 15 residues. In germline, CDR1 is KGHDR, CDR2 SFDVKD. The CDR3 is CATASGGADNTEAFF. In DNA, the CDR3 is TGTGCCACCGCTTCGGGGGGTGCGGATAACACTGAAGCTTTCTTT.

This clone was counted once. This chain connects TRBV2 to TRBJ1-5; 12 bases fit TRBD1. The germline V gene encodes CDR1 SNHLY and CDR2 FYNNEI. V lost 6 bases to trimming and J lost 0 bases; unmatched junction nucleotides: 3. This CDR3 has 16 residues. In DNA, the CDR3 is TGTGCCAGCAGGGGACAGGGGGCCTATAGCAATCAGCCCCAGCATTTT. Translation: CASRGQGAYSNQPQHF.

The V and J genes are TRBV6-1 and TRBJ1-5, with TRBD1 as a possible D gene (5 bases). V was clipped by 2 bases and J by 9 bases, with 11 bases between them. The CDR3 covers 13 residues. Germline lookup yields CDR1 MNHNS and CDR2 SASEGT. CDR3 in amino acids: CASSESPQGPQHF. CDR3 nucleotides: TGTGCCAGCAGTGAAAGTCCCCAGGGGCCCCAGCATTTT.

The rearrangement joins TRBV12-3 or TRBV12-4 to TRBJ1-4; 8 bases are a match to TRBD1. The CDR3 extends over 13 amino acids. The ends lost 5 bases at V and 8 bases at J; junction bases unmatched: 4. In nucleotides, the CDR3 is TGTGCCAGCAGTCCGGACAGGGAAGAAAAACTGTTTTTT. Amino acid sequence: CASSPDREEKLFF.

This chain uses TRBV29-1 with TRBJ2-7; 7 nucleotides align to TRBD1. The CDR3 consists of 12 residues. V lost 4 bases and J lost 2; bases outside the gene matches: 2. In germline, CDR1 is SQVTM, CDR2 ANQGSEA. CDR3 DNA: TGCAGCGTTGGAACAGGGGCCTACGAGCAGTACTTC. Protein sequence: CSVGTGAYEQYF.

The V gene is TRBV9, the J gene TRBJ2-6; 10 positions agree with TRBD1. Germline-derived CDR1 and CDR2 are SGDLS and YYNGEE. Trimming removed 6 bases from V and 10 bases from J; junction bases left unmatched: 10. There are 15 residues in the CDR3. The CDR3 DNA reads as TGTGCCAGCACCGGGACAGGGGACGAAGGGAACGTCCTGACTTTC. Translated: CASTGTGDEGNVLTF. Variable domain in full (rest from reference TRBV9 and TRBJ2-6): DSGVTQTPKHLITATGQRVTLRCSPRSGDLSVYWYQQSLDQGLQFLIQYYNGEERAKGNILERFSAQQFPDLHSELNLSSLELGDSALYFCASTGTGDEGNVLTFGAGSRLTVL.

The chain recombines TRBV3-1 (or the pseudogene TRBV3-2) with TRBJ1-1; 7 bases fit TRBD1. CDR3 length equals 16 residues. Germline V lookup: CDR1 LGHDT, CDR2 YNNKEL (reference sequence). J lost 1 base, V lost 4 bases, and 9 bases had no gene match. The CDR3 sequence is CASSRLPGQTNTEAFF. The CDR3 DNA sequence: TGTGCCAGCAGCCGCCTTCCGGGACAGACGAACACTGAAGCTTTCTTT.

The V and J genes are TRBV5-1 and TRBJ1-1, with 7 bases fitting TRBD1. The V segment lost 3 bases and the J segment 8 bases; nucleotides outside the gene matches: 7. The CDR3 is 13 residues long. CDR1 and CDR2 from the germline V gene are SGHRS and YFSETQ. The chain's CDR3 is CASSSGQKSEAFF. The CDR3 bases are TGCGCCAGCAGCTCGGGACAGAAATCCGAAGCTTTCTTT.

The CDR3 coding sequence is TGTGCCAGCAGCCCAACGGGCCGACTGGGAGACACTGAAGCTTTCTTT. It codes for CASSPTGRLGDTEAFF. This chain connects TRBV7-3 to TRBJ1-1; D remains ambiguous. The CDR3 has 16 residues. Deletions cut 5 bases from V and 3 bases from J, with 19 bases between. The germline CDR1 and CDR2 sequences are SGHTA and FQGTGA.

The J gene is TRBJ1-1, the V gene TRBV30; D is possibly TRBD1 (5 bases). CDR1 and CDR2 (germline): GTSNPN, SVGIG (reference sequence). The CDR3 covers 14 residues. V lost 0 bases, J lost 3 bases, and 11 bases lay in between. Here the CDR3 reads CAWSVGQGDTEAFF. The CDR3 DNA sequence: TGTGCCTGGAGTGTGGGGCAGGGTGACACTGAAGCTTTCTTT.

CDR3 loop: CASSLAFQGATEAFF. In nucleotides, the CDR3 is TGTGCCAGCAGCTTAGCGTTCCAGGGGGCGACTGAAGCTTTCTTT. The chain links TRBV7-2 to TRBJ1-1, with TRBD1 identical over 8 bases. V shed 0 bases and J 5 bases; nucleotides not matched to a gene: 5. Germline V gene sequence: CDR1 SGHTA, CDR2 FQGNSA. There are 15 residues in the CDR3.

The J gene is TRBJ2-2, the V gene TRBV5-1; no reliable D call. There are 14 residues in the CDR3. Trimming pared 0 bases from V and 5 bases from J, leaving 8 bases between. Germline V gene lookup returns CDR1 SGHRS and CDR2 YFSETQ. The CDR3 protein is CASSLAEPTGELFF. In DNA, the CDR3 is TGCGCCAGCAGCTTGGCCGAGCCAACCGGGGAGCTGTTTTTT.

The J gene is TRBJ2-7, the V gene TRBV5-1; tentatively, D is TRBD1 (5 bases). V gave up 4 bases and J gave up 3 bases, with 17 bases separating them. This CDR3 has 15 amino acids. The germline V gene has CDR1 SGHRS and CDR2 YFSETQ. CDR3 region: CASSDQGGRSYEQYF. In DNA form, the CDR3 reads TGCGCCAGCAGCGACCAGGGTGGTCGTAGCTACGAGCAGTACTTC.

The chain carries TRBV5-1 and TRBJ2-7, with 10 bases lining up with TRBD2. The J segment lost 2 bases and the V segment lost 2 bases, leaving 7 bases of the junction unmatched. This CDR3 contains 16 residues. Germline CDR1 and CDR2: SGHRS and YFSETQ. The CDR3 spells CASSLGGTSATYEQYF. The CDR3 coding sequence is TGCGCCAGCAGCTTAGGAGGGACTAGCGCTACCTACGAGCAGTACTTC.

The chain combines TRBV3-1 (or the pseudogene TRBV3-2) with TRBJ2-1; 9 bases match TRBD2. CDR1 and CDR2 (germline): LGHDT, YNNKEL (reference sequence). Trimming cost V 1 base and J 8 bases; bases outside gene matches: 15. The CDR3 is 18 amino acids. For the CDR3, the DNA is TGTGCCAGCAGCCAAGCCCCTTGGCGGGGGGGGCCGTACGATGAGCAGTTCTTC. The encoded protein is CASSQAPWRGGPYDEQFF.

This chain connects TRBV19 to TRBJ1-1, with 9 bases lining up with TRBD1. The CDR3 has 15 residues. Germline V lookup: CDR1 LNHDA, CDR2 SQIVND (reference sequence). V lost 7 bases to trimming and J lost 0 bases; unmatched junction nucleotides: 6. The CDR3 region is CASTTWDRVNTEAFF. The CDR3, as DNA: TGTGCCAGTACCACATGGGACAGGGTGAACACTGAAGCTTTCTTT.

V and J are TRBV6-2 or TRBV6-3 and TRBJ2-7; TRBD1 matches 7 bases. The CDR3 runs to 12 residues. J was trimmed by 4 bases and V by 5 bases; bases with no gene match: 2. Per germline, CDR1 MNHEY and CDR2 SVGEGT. CDR3 residues: CASSRDRYEQYF. For the CDR3, the DNA is TGTGCCAGCAGTAGGGACAGATACGAGCAGTACTTC.

The chain combines TRBV5-5 with TRBJ2-7; 7 bases match TRBD1. With V trimmed by 4 bases and J by 0 bases, 10 bases remained unmatched. Germline V gives CDR1 SGHKS, CDR2 YYEKEE (reference sequence). This CDR3 is 16 amino acids long. The DNA for the CDR3 is TGTGCCAGCAGCCCCGGGACAGTATTATACTCCTACGAGCAGTACTTC. Translation gives CASSPGTVLYSYEQYF.